One T cell receptor beta chain is described in this entry. It has no known antigen specificity. No clone much larger than this one lies a single base away; base qualities are absent. One collaborating source in Seattle enrolled patients during active infection and followed them longitudinally through the course of disease. The collaborating institutions used their own protocols to collect whole blood in K2EDTA tubes. For TCRbeta analysis, collaborator samples were shipped as frozen whole blood, as isolated PBMCs, or as DNA extracted from either sample type. The sample is drawn from a study of blood T cell repertoires in COVID-19 (dated by TCRdb to 2018 to 2020). Context from the whole study: Collaborator samples came from the United States, Italy and Spain and covered acute and convalescent phases of COVID-19. A de-identified subject ID, COVID-19 status, age in years and sex were almost always included in the sample metadata. Subjects who had been exposed to COVID-19, were actively infected with it, or had recovered from it provided the deeply sampled blood TCRbeta repertoires that made up the dataset. The prospective study material was composed of cDNA or gDNA derived from T cells, B-cell-depleted T cells, or PBMCs. Where available, HLA class I and class II types were taken from metadata supplied by the sample provider and were not determined by assay-based typing. Samples were obtained from the ongoing ImmuneRACE study (first 160 participants) and from 1,254 subjects provided by 6 global collaborators. The repertoires were released in a freely available public database intended as a resource for research on the immune response to SARS-CoV-2.

On the study overall, not on this receptor specifically: The quantity of clinical and demographic metadata differed by source and by participant and was supplied without curation.

TCRbeta CDR3 regions were amplified from genomic DNA using the immunoSEQ Assay, a bias-controlled multiplex PCR. The original pipeline was this. Within the assay, amplification of reference gene primers was used to estimate how many nucleated cells each sample contained. To quantify the absolute abundance of each unique TCRbeta CDR3 rearrangement, sequence reads were collapsed and filtered. Productive Simpson clonality was computed per sample as the square root of Simpson's diversity index over productive rearrangements. TCRdb mirrors the immuneACCESS table, restricted to in-frame sequences. Some clones are absent from its copies; in checked studies, under half trace to an unresolved V gene, and the reason for the others is unknown. The D gene and trimming were derived from the DNA, and the V and J assignments and clone size from that table. The sample profile shows about 160,000 clones; approximately 80% of them were found once. The ten largest clones add up to 5.5% to 7.5% of the sample.

The source is a woman in her thirties or forties with COVID-19, enrolled during active disease. The specimen sequenced was peripheral blood.

The DNA sequence reads TGTGCCAGCAGCTTTCAACCAGGGTCTGGTTCACCCCTCCACTTT. Its coded protein is CASSFQPGSGSPLHF. The sequence joins TRBV4-2 to TRBJ1-6, and TRBD1 may be the D gene, going by 5 matching bases. V gives up 5 bases and J gives up 9 bases, and the segment between their germline ends measures 17 bases. Reading the germline V gene gives CDR1 LGHNA and CDR2 YNFKEQ. There are 15 amino acids in the CDR3, from cysteine to phenylalanine inclusive. The kept DNA is CDR3 alone, 45 bases in frame from the first base.